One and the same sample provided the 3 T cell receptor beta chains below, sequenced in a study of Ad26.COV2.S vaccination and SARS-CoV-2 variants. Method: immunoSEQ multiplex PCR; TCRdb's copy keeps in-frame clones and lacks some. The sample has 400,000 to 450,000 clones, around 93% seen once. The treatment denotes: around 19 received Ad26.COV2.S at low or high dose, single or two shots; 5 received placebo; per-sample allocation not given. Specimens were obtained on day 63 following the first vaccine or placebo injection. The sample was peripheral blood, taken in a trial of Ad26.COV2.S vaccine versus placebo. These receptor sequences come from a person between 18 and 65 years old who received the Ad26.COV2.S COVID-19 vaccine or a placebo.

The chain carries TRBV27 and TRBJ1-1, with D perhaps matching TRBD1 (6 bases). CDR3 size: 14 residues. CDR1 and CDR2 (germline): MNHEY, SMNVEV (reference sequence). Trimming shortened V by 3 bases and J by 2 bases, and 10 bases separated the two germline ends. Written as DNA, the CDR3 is TGTGCCAGCAGTTTGTCAGGGGCAAACACTGAAGCTTTCTTT. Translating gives CASSLSGANTEAFF.

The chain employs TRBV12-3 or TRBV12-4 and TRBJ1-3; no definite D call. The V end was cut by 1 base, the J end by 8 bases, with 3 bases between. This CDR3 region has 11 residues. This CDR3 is CASSLVYTIYF. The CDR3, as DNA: TGTGCCAGCAGTTTAGTCTACACCATATATTTT.

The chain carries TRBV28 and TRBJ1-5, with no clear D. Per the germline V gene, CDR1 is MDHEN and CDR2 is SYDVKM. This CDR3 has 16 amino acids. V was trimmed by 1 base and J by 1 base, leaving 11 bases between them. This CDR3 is CASSLYSPTSNQPQHF. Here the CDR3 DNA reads TGTGCCAGCAGTTTATACAGCCCAACCAGCAATCAGCCCCAGCATTTT. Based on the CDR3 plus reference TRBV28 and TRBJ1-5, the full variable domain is DVKVTQSSRYLVKRTGEKVFLECVQDMDHENMFWYRQDPGLGLRLIYFSYDVKMKEKGDIPEGYSVSREKKERFSLILESASTNQTSMYLCASSLYSPTSNQPQHFGDGTRLSIL.